The next 29 T cell receptor beta chains were all read from a single sample in a study of chemoradiotherapy in HPV16-positive cancers. TCRdb keeps only in-frame clones here, not all; method: immunoSEQ multiplex PCR. The profile covers 20,000 to 30,000 clones, with 94% appearing a single time and approximately 3% taken by the ten largest. This material was acquired from a patient who underwent chemoradiotherapy. The receptor set was obtained from a human donor with HPV-associated anogenital cancer.

CDR3 residues: CASSRVDRGLYGYTF. In DNA form, the CDR3 reads TGTGCCAGCAGCCGCGTGGACAGGGGCCTCTATGGCTACACCTTC. The chain has TRBV5-6 and TRBJ1-2, with 9 bases aligning to TRBD1. The germline CDR1 and CDR2 sequences are SGHDT and YYEEEE. There are 15 residues in the CDR3. Trimming removed 4 bases from V and 4 bases from J; junction bases left unmatched: 8.

V usage is TRBV5-1 and J usage is TRBJ2-2; 8 positions match TRBD2. With 2 bases clipped from V and 7 bases from J, the junction kept 7 bases outside the gene matches. CDR3 length equals 15 residues. From germline, CDR1 is SGHRS and CDR2 YFSETQ. The CDR3 loop reads CASSLAGVNGGELFF. Written as DNA, the CDR3 is TGCGCCAGCAGCTTAGCGGGAGTGAATGGCGGGGAGCTGTTTTTT.

V gene TRBV7-8 combines with J gene TRBJ2-7, with D possibly matching TRBD2 (7 bases). V was cut by 0 bases and J by 6 bases, with 12 bases left in between. Germline lookup yields CDR1 SGHVS and CDR2 FQNEAQ. This CDR3 is built from 14 residues. CDR3 coding DNA: TGTGCCAGCAGCTTAGCGAGGGGGGGCGCCGAGCAGTACTTC. Translation: CASSLARGGAEQYF.

The chain links TRBV5-4 to TRBJ2-3; TRBD1 matches at 7 bases. With 4 bases clipped from V and 4 bases from J, the junction kept 6 bases outside the gene matches. The CDR3 spans 14 residues. Germline loops: CDR1 SGHNT, CDR2 YYREEE (reference sequence). The CDR3 is CASSLRQGADTQYF. DNA of the CDR3: TGTGCCAGCAGCCTCCGACAGGGCGCAGATACGCAGTATTTT.

The chain couples TRBV5-4 to TRBJ2-7; D may be TRBD2 (7 bases). The germline CDR1 and CDR2 sequences are SGHNT and YYREEE (reference sequence). The ends were cut back, 0 bases at V and 6 bases at J, with 13 bases in the middle. CDR3 size: 14 residues. CDR3 nucleotides: TGTGCCAGCAGCTTGGGGGGGGGCCAAGGCGAGCAGTACTTC. It yields the protein CASSLGGGQGEQYF.

The chain combines TRBV5-8 with TRBJ1-2, with D unclear. V was pared by 0 bases and J by 4 bases, with 13 bases between. CDR3 length equals 15 residues. Germline CDR1 reads SGHTS; CDR2 reads YDEGEE. CDR3 in DNA: TGTGCCAGCAGCTTGGGGTCAGCCAAAACCTATGGCTACACCTTC. Its translation: CASSLGSAKTYGYTF.

This chain links TRBV7-9 with TRBJ2-3; D call uncertain. V lost 2 bases to trimming and J lost 0 bases, with 9 bases between them. Germline V lookup: CDR1 SEHNR, CDR2 FQNEAQ (reference sequence). The CDR3 is 15 amino acids. The CDR3 region is CASSLRDLSTDTQYF. DNA of the CDR3: TGTGCCAGCAGCTTACGCGATCTTAGCACAGATACGCAGTATTTT.

The chain is built from TRBV7-2 and TRBJ1-4; TRBD1 is a possible D gene (5 bases). The CDR3 consists of 14 residues. The V gene's germline CDR1 is SGHTA and CDR2 FQGNSA. V gave up 5 bases and J gave up 1 base, with 8 bases separating them. CDR3 in amino acids: CASSRGVTNEKLFF. In DNA form, the CDR3 reads TGTGCCAGCAGCCGAGGGGTAACTAATGAAAAACTGTTTTTT.

The chain combines TRBV15 with TRBJ2-2; TRBD1 agrees at 7 bases. Germline CDR1 LNHNV, CDR2 YYDKDF (reference sequence). The junction had 7 bases not matched to a gene; V was cut back by 7 bases and J by 2 bases. This CDR3 is built from 15 residues. CDR3 in amino acids: CATTPGQINTGELFF. The DNA of the CDR3 is TGTGCCACCACTCCGGGACAGATAAACACCGGGGAGCTGTTTTTT.

The genes are TRBV7-9 and TRBJ2-4; D ambiguous. Germline values: CDR1 SEHNR, CDR2 FQNEAQ (reference sequence). This CDR3 has 13 residues. Trimming shortened V by 2 bases and J by 5 bases, and 7 bases separated the two germline ends. The CDR3 sequence is CASSLPTENIQYF. The CDR3 bases are TGTGCCAGCAGCTTACCCACAGAAAACATTCAGTACTTC.

The chain employs TRBV25-1 and TRBJ2-2; 7 bases align to TRBD1. Germline values: CDR1 MGHDK, CDR2 SYGVNS. Trimming at V came to 5 bases and at J to 2 bases, leaving 14 bases not matched to a gene. This CDR3 is 18 amino acids long. The CDR3 protein is CASSPYSQQGVNTGELFF. In nucleotides, the CDR3 is TGTGCCAGCAGTCCCTACTCCCAGCAGGGGGTTAACACCGGGGAGCTGTTTTTT.

The gene calls are TRBV5-1 and TRBJ2-3; 9 bases agree with TRBD2. J was trimmed by 0 bases and V by 6 bases; bases with no gene match: 8. CDR1 SGHRS and CDR2 YFSETQ come from the germline V gene. The CDR3 runs 16 residues. DNA of the CDR3: TGCGCCAGCAATAGGGCTAGCGGGACTAGCACAGATACGCAGTATTTT. It encodes CASNRASGTSTDTQYF.

This clone was counted a few times. The chain has TRBV30 and TRBJ1-2, with D possibly being TRBD1 (6 bases). The CDR3 is 13 residues long. Germline V gene lookup returns CDR1 GTSNPN and CDR2 SVGIG (reference sequence). With 4 bases removed from V and 7 bases from J, the gap between germline ends came to 16 bases. CDR3 region: CAWTPTGFSGYTF. Here the CDR3 DNA reads TGTGCCTGGACCCCCACAGGGTTCTCTGGCTACACCTTC.

The chain employs TRBV11-1 and TRBJ2-1; 9 nucleotides match TRBD1. The germline CDR1 and CDR2 sequences are SGHAT and FQDESV (reference sequence). V was clipped by 5 bases and J by 8 bases; unmatched bases: 7. The CDR3 is 14 amino acids. CDR3 nucleotides: TGTGCCAGCAGCGTCCGGGACAGGGACCATGAGCAGTTCTTC. It codes for CASSVRDRDHEQFF.

This chain links TRBV2 with TRBJ2-7, with D possibly TRBD2 on 5 matching bases. The CDR3 has 14 residues. With 8 bases removed from V and 3 bases from J, the gap between germline ends came to 17 bases. From germline, CDR1 is SNHLY and CDR2 FYNNEI. This CDR3 reads CASLRNSVNYEQYF. The CDR3 nucleotides are TGTGCCAGCCTTAGGAATAGCGTGAACTACGAGCAGTACTTC.

In its sample, this clone was seen once. The chain uses TRBV19 and TRBJ2-7; TRBD1 agrees at 8 bases. Germline V lookup: CDR1 LNHDA, CDR2 SQIVND (reference sequence). The V and J ends lost 5 bases and 3 bases, in that order; junction bases with no gene match: 9. This CDR3 is 15 amino acids long. CDR3 amino acids: CASSLSGTGYYEQYF. CDR3 coding DNA: TGTGCCAGTAGTCTGTCCGGGACAGGTTACTACGAGCAGTACTTC.

The J gene is TRBJ1-4, the V gene TRBV30, with 7 bases matching TRBD1. Germline trimming cut 2 bases from V and 5 bases from J; bases unmatched to any gene: 8. Germline CDR1 GTSNPN, CDR2 SVGIG (reference sequence). The CDR3 is made up of 15 amino acids. The chain's CDR3 is CAWSRRQGGNEKLFF. Here the CDR3 DNA reads TGTGCCTGGAGTAGACGACAGGGTGGGAATGAAAAACTGTTTTTT. Full variable domain (rest looked up from reference TRBV30 and TRBJ1-4): SQTIHQWPATLVQPVGSPLSLECTVEGTSNPNLYWYRQAAGRGLQLLFYSVGIGQISSEVPQNLSASRPQDRQFILSSKKLLLSDSGFYLCAWSRRQGGNEKLFFGSGTQLSVL.

The gene calls are TRBV6-6 and TRBJ1-1; 7 bases line up with TRBD1. The CDR3 totals 15 residues. The V and J ends lost 2 bases and 0 bases, in that order; junction bases with no gene match: 3. Looked up from germline, CDR1 is MNHNY and CDR2 is SVGAGI (reference sequence). The CDR3 DNA is TGTGCCAGCAGTTACCCGGGACAGCTGAACACTGAAGCTTTCTTT. It codes for CASSYPGQLNTEAFF.

The chain carries TRBV2 and TRBJ2-6; D might be TRBD2 (5 bases). The germline CDR1 and CDR2 sequences are SNHLY and FYNNEI. V was cut by 6 bases and J by 1 base, with 10 bases left in between. The CDR3 is 15 amino acids. The CDR3 DNA reads TGTGCCAGCAGCCTGGACTCGTCTGGGGCCAACGTCCTGACTTTC. Translation: CASSLDSSGANVLTF. The full variable domain, its missing parts supplied by reference TRBV2 and TRBJ2-6, is EPEVTQTPSHQVTQMGQEVILRCVPISNHLYFYWYRQILGQKVEFLVSFYNNEISEKSEIFDDQFSVERPDGSNFTLKIRSTKLEDSAMYFCASSLDSSGANVLTFGAGSRLTVL.

The rearrangement joins TRBV5-1 to TRBJ2-7; perhaps TRBD1 as D (5 bases). This CDR3 comprises 14 residues. Trimming removed 4 bases at V and 0 bases at J, with 11 bases between. Per the germline V gene, CDR1 is SGHRS and CDR2 is YFSETQ. CDR3 residues: CASSPGQSSYEQYF. The CDR3 DNA follows: TGCGCCAGCAGCCCCGGACAAAGCTCCTACGAGCAGTACTTC.

V gene TRBV27 combines with J gene TRBJ1-5, with D tentatively TRBD1 (5 bases). Looked up from germline, CDR1 is MNHEY and CDR2 is SMNVEV (reference sequence). The CDR3 sequence is 14 residues long. V was trimmed by 4 bases and J by 3 bases, leaving 10 bases between them. This CDR3 is CASSSRGPNQPQHF. DNA for the CDR3: TGTGCCAGCAGTTCGAGGGGTCCCAATCAGCCCCAGCATTTT.

V is TRBV2 and J is TRBJ1-3; possibly TRBD1 for D (6 bases). Germline lookup yields CDR1 SNHLY and CDR2 FYNNEI. CDR3 length equals 16 residues. The V and J ends lost 8 bases and 0 bases respectively, with 17 bases between them. The CDR3 reads CASSNQGPRSGNTIYF. In DNA form, the CDR3 reads TGTGCCAGCTCGAACCAGGGGCCCCGCTCTGGAAACACCATATATTTT.

J is TRBJ2-5 and V is TRBV5-1; D might be TRBD2 (6 bases). This CDR3 has 14 amino acids. CDR1 is SGHRS, CDR2 YFSETQ, per germline. Between the trimmed V and J ends, which lost 0 bases and 5 bases, there was a span of 11 bases. This chain's CDR3 is CASSLAGVRETQYF. The CDR3, as DNA: TGCGCCAGCAGCTTGGCGGGAGTAAGGGAGACCCAGTACTTC.

J is TRBJ2-5 and V is TRBV7-3; 7 bases agree with TRBD2. This CDR3 is built from 15 residues. V dropped 2 bases and J dropped 2; count of bases not matched to a gene: 5. Per the germline V gene, CDR1 is SGHTA and CDR2 is FQGTGA. The CDR3 here is CASSLAGVGQETQYF. CDR3 sequence (DNA): TGTGCCAGCAGCTTAGCGGGGGTCGGTCAAGAGACCCAGTACTTC.

The chain carries TRBV6-5 and TRBJ2-3; TRBD2 matches at 9 bases. Per germline, CDR1 MNHEY and CDR2 SVGAGI. Trimming at V came to 2 bases and at J to 7 bases, leaving 7 bases not matched to a gene. There are 15 residues in the CDR3. CDR3 in amino acids: CASSYERGASYTQYF. In nucleotides, the CDR3 is TGTGCCAGCAGTTACGAGCGGGGGGCTTCGTATACGCAGTATTTT.

The J gene is TRBJ2-1, the V gene TRBV4-1, with 7 bases fitting TRBD2. CDR3 length: 14 amino acids. The V gene end was trimmed by 0 bases and the J gene end by 10 bases; junction bases not matched to a gene: 6. The V gene's germline CDR1 is MGHRA and CDR2 YSYEKL. The CDR3 reads CASSQEARGEEQFF. The CDR3 nucleotides are TGCGCCAGCAGCCAAGAAGCCCGGGGGGAAGAGCAGTTCTTC.

The DNA for the CDR3 is TGTGCCAGTAGTATTTTCAGTGGGGCGGGTCAGCCCCAGCATTTT. The encoded protein is CASSIFSGAGQPQHF. V is TRBV19 and J is TRBJ1-5; D might be TRBD1 (5 bases). Deletions cut 3 bases from V and 6 bases from J, with 15 bases between. The CDR3 extends over 15 amino acids. CDR1 and CDR2 (germline): LNHDA, SQIVND (reference sequence).

The rearrangement uses TRBV5-1 and TRBJ1-1; maybe TRBD1 (5 bases). The CDR3 length is 13 residues. The germline gives CDR1 SGHRS, CDR2 YFSETQ. V lost 2 bases, J lost 8 bases, and 13 bases lay in between. The CDR3 loop reads CASSFPPYREAFF. The CDR3 DNA sequence: TGCGCCAGCAGCTTCCCACCGTACAGGGAAGCTTTCTTT. Full variable domain (rest looked up from reference TRBV5-1 and TRBJ1-1): KAGVTQTPRYLIKTRGQQVTLSCSPISGHRSVSWYQQTPGQGLQFLFEYFSETQRNKGNFPGRFSGRQFSNSRSEMNVSTLELGDSALYLCASSFPPYREAFFGQGTRLTVV.

The count of this clone is one. The gene calls are TRBV2 and TRBJ1-2, with TRBD1 as a possible D gene (5 bases). CDR3 length: 14 residues. The V gene's germline CDR1 is SNHLY and CDR2 FYNNEI. Trimming removed 7 bases at V and 4 bases at J, with 16 bases between. CDR3: CASKDSQGGYGYTF. CDR3 DNA: TGTGCCAGCAAGGACTCCCAGGGTGGCTATGGCTACACCTTC.